This is a list of T cell receptor beta chains from one sample in a study of blood T cell repertoires in COVID-19. This table comes from immunoSEQ multiplex PCR, and its TCRdb copy is limited to in-frame clones, with some not included. This table holds about 150,000 clones, around four fifths found once. The sequenced sample consisted of PBMCs or T cells enriched from blood (not recorded which). These receptors all come from a woman aged 45-65 years with acute COVID-19. Each CDR3 is given with its conserved first and last residue.

J	V	CDR3
TRBJ2-7	TRBV7-8	CASSLEGTSGDLSYEQYF
TRBJ1-4	TRBV11-3	CASSLSGSEKLFF
TRBJ2-7	TRBV9	CASSVGEGDSYEQYF
TRBJ2-6	TRBV7-9	CASSQRQGSGANVLTF
TRBJ2-7	TRBV10-3	CAITSTSGTSSYEQYF
TRBJ1-2	TRBV7-9	CASSPRREGYGYTF
TRBJ2-3	TRBV3-1/TRBV3-2	CASSQSVGTSTDTQYF
TRBJ2-3	TRBV9	CASSVAGLNTQYF
TRBJ2-3	TRBV27	CASSLSGRGTDTQYF
TRBJ2-3	TRBV4-2	CASSYLAGVGDTQYF
TRBJ2-5	TRBV27	CASSLSWQSQETQYF
TRBJ2-5	TRBV7-9	CASSLGLAGGRETQYF
TRBJ1-4	TRBV29-1	CSVGFPLSGGEKLFF
TRBJ1-1	TRBV4-1	CASSQDRTGENTEAFF
TRBJ1-4	TRBV25-1	CASSSGQEGREKLFF
TRBJ1-4	TRBV7-2	CASSRRTGPNEKLFF
TRBJ2-6	TRBV2	CASMNDGIASGANVLTF
TRBJ1-1	TRBV5-4	CASSRQQTNTEAFF
TRBJ1-1	TRBV5-4	CASIDRGEDTEAFF
TRBJ2-1	TRBV27	CATHLRGSSYNEQFF
TRBJ1-1	TRBV28	CASSSTGTGGRNTEAFF
TRBJ2-5	TRBV19	CASSISDQETQYF
TRBJ2-1	TRBV9	CASSTRLAGERIPEQFF
TRBJ2-1	TRBV9	CASSESGQSYNEQFF
TRBJ1-1	TRBV29-1	CSTCRVEDTEAFF
TRBJ2-7	TRBV7-9	CASSLLAGANEQYF
TRBJ2-2	TRBV25-1	CASSEPGLAGGVGELFF
TRBJ2-2	TRBV6-5	CASRGQAEGGELFF
TRBJ2-1	TRBV12-5	CASGTRLQAESRSEQFF
TRBJ1-4	TRBV7-2	CASNNRVANEKLFF
TRBJ1-1	TRBV11-2	CASSFSGNTEAFF
TRBJ1-3	TRBV5-1	CASSLAGALGSGNTIYF
TRBJ2-1	TRBV11-2	CASRDGAGREQFF
TRBJ2-7	TRBV5-4	CASSSTTSDEQYF
TRBJ2-7	TRBV12-3/TRBV12-4	CASRQGSSYEQYF
TRBJ1-2	TRBV19	CAADSSNYGYTF
TRBJ2-1	TRBV3-1/TRBV3-2	CASSQEYGGRRNEQFF
TRBJ1-5	TRBV6-5	CASSFQGASNQPQHF
TRBJ2-1	TRBV27	CASRLGSYNEQFF
TRBJ2-5	TRBV29-1	CSVEGPGETQYF
TRBJ2-7	TRBV27	CASSLPGQGVPEQYF
TRBJ2-7	TRBV28	CASTYVAGTNDYEQYF
TRBJ2-3	TRBV24-1	CATVGRTTDTQYF